Ten or more counts support the clone carrying this T cell receptor beta chain. Its antigen is still unknown. This sample is drawn from a study of HIV-infected children after antiretroviral therapy interruption. Notes on the study in general: The Gini coefficient of naive CD4+ repertoires rose, returning to baseline by 3 years.

Described treatment: PENTA 11 planned treatment interruption arm or continuous ART arm. Unique molecular identifiers were included in an RNA-based 3' RACE TCR library. Via MiXCR, TCRdb re-called the 3' RACE reads, giving one row per CDR3 protein. This sample has about 89,000 distinct CDR3 sequences, with about 7% found just once. CDR3 length: 15 residues. Per the germline V gene, CDR1 is ENHRY and CDR2 is SYGVKD. V dropped 6 bases and J dropped 6 bases, with 18 bases sitting between them. V is TRBV10-3 and J is TRBJ2-1; perhaps TRBD1 as D (6 bases). The TCR sequence derives from a pool of human donors with HIV. Sequenced here: CD45RA+ CD4+ T cells from PBMCs, pooled from several time points, sampled from a donor given antiretroviral therapy, either interrupted or continuous. Subset: naive CD4+ CD45RA+ CD45RO- T cells. The CDR3 coding sequence is TGTGCCATCAGCGCCCGGGACACCCCGATCAATGAGCAGTTCTTC. This codes for CAISARDTPINEQFF.